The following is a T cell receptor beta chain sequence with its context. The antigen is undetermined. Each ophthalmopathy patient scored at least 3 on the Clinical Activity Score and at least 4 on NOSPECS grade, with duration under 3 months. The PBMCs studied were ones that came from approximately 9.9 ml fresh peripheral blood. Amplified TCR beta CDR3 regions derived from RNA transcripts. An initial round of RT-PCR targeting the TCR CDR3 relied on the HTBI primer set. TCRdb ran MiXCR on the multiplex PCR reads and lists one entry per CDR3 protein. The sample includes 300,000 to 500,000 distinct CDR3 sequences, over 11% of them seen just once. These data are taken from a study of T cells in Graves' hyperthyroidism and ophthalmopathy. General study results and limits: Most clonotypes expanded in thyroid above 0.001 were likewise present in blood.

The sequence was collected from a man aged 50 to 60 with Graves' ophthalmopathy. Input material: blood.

The CDR3 sequence is CASSISGRSDNEQFF. DNA for the CDR3: TGTGCCAGTAGTATAAGCGGGAGGTCTGACAATGAGCAGTTCTTC. The genes are TRBV19 and TRBJ2-1, with 9 positions matching TRBD2. The V gene's germline CDR1 is LNHDA and CDR2 SQIVND (reference sequence). With V trimmed by 2 bases and J by 5 bases, 4 bases remained unmatched. This CDR3 has 15 residues.